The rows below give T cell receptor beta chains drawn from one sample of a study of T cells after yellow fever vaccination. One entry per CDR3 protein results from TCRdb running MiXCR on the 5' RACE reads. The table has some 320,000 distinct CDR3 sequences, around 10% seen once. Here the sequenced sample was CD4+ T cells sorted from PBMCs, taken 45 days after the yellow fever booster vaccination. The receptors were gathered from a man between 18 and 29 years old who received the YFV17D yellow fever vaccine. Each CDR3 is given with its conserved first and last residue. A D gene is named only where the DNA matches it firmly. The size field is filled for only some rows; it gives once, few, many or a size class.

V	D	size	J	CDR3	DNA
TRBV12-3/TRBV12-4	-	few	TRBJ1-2	CASSLSRRDPYGYTF	TGTGCCAGCAGTTTATCTCGCAGGGATCCCTATGGCTACACCTTC
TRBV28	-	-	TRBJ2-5	CASSLRGIEETQYF	TGTGCCAGCAGTTTAAGAGGGATTGAAGAGACCCAGTACTTC
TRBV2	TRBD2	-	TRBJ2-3	CATGLATDTQYF	TGTGCCACGGGACTAGCAACAGATACGCAGTATTTT
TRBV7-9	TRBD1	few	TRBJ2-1	CASSLQRRGRDNEQFF	TGTGCCAGCAGCTTACAACGCAGGGGGCGGGACAATGAGCAGTTCTTC
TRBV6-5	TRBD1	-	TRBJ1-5	CASSYDRGDQPQHF	TGTGCCAGCAGCTATGACAGGGGGGACCAGCCCCAGCATTTT
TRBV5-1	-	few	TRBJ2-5	CASSLLWYQETQYF	TGCGCCAGCAGCCTCCTCTGGTACCAAGAGACCCAGTACTTC
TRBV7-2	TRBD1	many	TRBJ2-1	CASREQGGSQFF	TGTGCCAGCAGAGAACAGGGGGGATCCCAGTTCTTC
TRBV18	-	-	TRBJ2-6	CASSQEPSGANVLTF	TGTGCCAGCTCCCAAGAACCGTCTGGGGCCAACGTCCTGACTTTC
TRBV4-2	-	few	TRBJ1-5	CASSQIRAGRGWQPQHF	TGTGCCAGCAGCCAAATTCGGGCAGGGCGAGGATGGCAGCCCCAGCATTTT
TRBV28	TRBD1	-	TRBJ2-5	CASSDPGTGQETQYF	TGTGCCAGCAGTGACCCAGGGACAGGGCAAGAGACCCAGTACTTC
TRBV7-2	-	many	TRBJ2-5	CASSIIGGIRLETQYF	TGTGCCAGCAGCATAATTGGAGGGATCAGGCTGGAGACCCAGTACTTC
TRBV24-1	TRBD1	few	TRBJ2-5	CATSDVDRGDETQYF	TGTGCCACCAGTGATGTGGACAGGGGAGATGAGACCCAGTACTTC
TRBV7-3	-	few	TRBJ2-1	CASSPSGARDEQFF	TGTGCCAGCAGCCCTTCGGGGGCAAGGGATGAGCAGTTCTTC
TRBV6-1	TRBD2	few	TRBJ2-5	CASSPRPRGGIGQETQYF	TGTGCCAGCAGTCCACGACCTAGGGGAGGGATCGGGCAAGAGACCCAGTACTTC
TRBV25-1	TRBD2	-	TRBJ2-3	CASTRTGGGADTQYF	TGTGCCAGCACCCGAACCGGGGGAGGGGCAGATACGCAGTATTTT
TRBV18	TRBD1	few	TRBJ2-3	CASSRDRGHTDTQYF	TGTGCCAGCTCACGGGACAGGGGGCACACAGATACGCAGTATTTT
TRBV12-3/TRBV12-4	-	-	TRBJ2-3	CASSLRELAYTQYF	TGTGCCAGCAGTTTACGAGAGCTGGCGTATACGCAGTATTTT
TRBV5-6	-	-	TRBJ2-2	CASSSDWTGELFF	TGTGCCAGCAGCTCCGACTGGACCGGGGAGCTGTTTTTT
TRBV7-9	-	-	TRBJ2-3	CASSPRGGGGSDTQYF	TGTGCCAGCAGCCCTAGGGGCGGAGGAGGATCAGATACGCAGTATTTT
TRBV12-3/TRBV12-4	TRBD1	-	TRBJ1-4	CASRYGQGTNEKLFF	TGTGCCAGCAGATATGGACAGGGGACTAATGAAAAACTGTTTTTT
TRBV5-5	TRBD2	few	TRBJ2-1	CASSFFLAGAGSYNEQFF	TGTGCCAGCAGCTTTTTCCTAGCGGGGGCCGGCTCCTACAATGAGCAGTTCTTC
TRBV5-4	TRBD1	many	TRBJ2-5	CASSGQGQETQYF	TGTGCCAGCAGCGGACAGGGGCAAGAGACCCAGTACTTC
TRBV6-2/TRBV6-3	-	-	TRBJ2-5	CASKGRRWTQYF	TGTGCCAGCAAAGGGCGGAGATGGACCCAGTACTTC
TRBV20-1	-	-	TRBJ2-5	CSAPTGMGETQYF	TGCAGTGCCCCCACAGGGATGGGAGAGACCCAGTACTTC
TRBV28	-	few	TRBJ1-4	CASSRGIGQLPRDEKLFF	TGTGCCAGCAGTAGGGGCATTGGACAGCTCCCCAGGGATGAAAAACTGTTTTTT
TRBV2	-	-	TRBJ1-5	CASSEARGGQPQHF	TGTGCCAGCAGTGAAGCGCGGGGGGGACAGCCCCAGCATTTT
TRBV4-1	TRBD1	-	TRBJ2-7	CASSQGSPRGRSPYEQYF	TGCGCCAGCAGCCAAGGATCCCCCAGGGGGCGTTCGCCCTACGAGCAGTACTTC
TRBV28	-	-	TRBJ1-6	CASSLVGNTRNSPLHF	TGTGCCAGCAGTTTAGTCGGAAACACGCGGAATTCACCCCTCCACTTT
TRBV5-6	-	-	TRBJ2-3	CASRTRGGLADTQYF	TGTGCCAGCAGGACTAGGGGGGGGCTGGCAGATACGCAGTATTTT
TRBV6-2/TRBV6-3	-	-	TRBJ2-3	CATLRPSTDTQYF	TGTGCCACCCTGCGTCCTTCCACAGATACGCAGTATTTT
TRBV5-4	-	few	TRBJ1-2	CASSLPRDGYTF	TGTGCCAGCAGCTTGCCCAGGGATGGCTACACCTTC
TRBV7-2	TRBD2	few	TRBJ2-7	CASSRTSGGTSSYEQYF	TGTGCCAGCAGCCGGACTAGCGGGGGGACGAGCTCCTACGAGCAGTACTTC
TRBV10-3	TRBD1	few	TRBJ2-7	CAIRPGQGYEQYF	TGTGCCATCAGGCCGGGACAGGGATACGAGCAGTACTTC
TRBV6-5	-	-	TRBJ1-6	CASGVVNSPLHF	TGTGCCAGCGGGGTAGTAAATTCACCCCTCCACTTT
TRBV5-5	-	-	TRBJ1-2	CASSEDSNYGYTF	TGTGCCAGCAGCGAGGACAGTAACTATGGCTACACCTTC
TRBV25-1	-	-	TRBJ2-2	CASNPNGGGSAGELFF	TGTGCCAGCAACCCCAATGGGGGAGGTAGTGCCGGGGAGCTGTTTTTT